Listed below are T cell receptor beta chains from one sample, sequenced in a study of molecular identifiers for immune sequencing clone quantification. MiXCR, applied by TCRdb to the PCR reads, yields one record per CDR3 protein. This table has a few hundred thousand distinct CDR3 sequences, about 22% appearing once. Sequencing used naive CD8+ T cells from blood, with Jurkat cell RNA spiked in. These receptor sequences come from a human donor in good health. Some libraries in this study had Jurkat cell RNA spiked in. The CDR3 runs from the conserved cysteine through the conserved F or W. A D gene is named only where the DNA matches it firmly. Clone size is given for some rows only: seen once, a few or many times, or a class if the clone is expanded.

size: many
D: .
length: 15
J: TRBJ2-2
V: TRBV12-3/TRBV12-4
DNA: TGTGCCAGCAGTTTCGAGTCGGTCCTTCGAGGGGAGCTGTTTTTT
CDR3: CASSFESVLRGELFF

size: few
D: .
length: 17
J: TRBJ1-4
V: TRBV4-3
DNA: TGCGCCAGCAGCCGAAACCTACCGATCGACGTAAATGAAAAACTGCTTTTT
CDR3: CASSRNLPIDVNEKLLF

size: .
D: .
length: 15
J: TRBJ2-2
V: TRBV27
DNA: TGTGCCAGCAGTTTTTTCGGACAGAACACCGGGGAGCTGTTTTTT
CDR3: CASSFFGQNTGELFF

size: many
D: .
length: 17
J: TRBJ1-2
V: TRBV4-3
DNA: TGCGCCAGCAGCCAAGATATGTTCGGAGGATCGGGCTATGGCTACACCTTC
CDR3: CASSQDMFGGSGYGYTF

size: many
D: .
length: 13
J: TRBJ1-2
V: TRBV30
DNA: TGTGCCTGGAGTACCACTAGTACCGGGACCGTCGCCTTC
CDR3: CAWSTTSTGTVAF

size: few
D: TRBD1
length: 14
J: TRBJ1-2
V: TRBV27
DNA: TGTGCCAGCAGTTTACTGGGACAGGGCTATGGCTACACCTTC
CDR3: CASSLLGQGYGYTF

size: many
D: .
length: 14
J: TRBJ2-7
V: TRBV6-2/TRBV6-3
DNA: TGTGCCAGCAGTGCAAAAGTCGGCTCCTACGAGCAGTACTTC
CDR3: CASSAKVGSYEQYF

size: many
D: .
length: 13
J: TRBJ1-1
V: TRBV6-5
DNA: TGTGCCAGCATGCGGCCATACGACACTGAAGCTTTCTTT
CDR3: CASMRPYDTEAFF

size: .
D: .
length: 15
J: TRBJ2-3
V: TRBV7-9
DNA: TGTGCCAGCAGCTTAGTACAGACTTATGCAGATACGCAGTATTTT
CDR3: CASSLVQTYADTQYF

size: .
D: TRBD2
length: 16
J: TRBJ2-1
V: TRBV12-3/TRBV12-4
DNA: TGTGCCAGCAGTTATAGCGGGAGGGGGGCGCGAGGTGAGCAGTTCTTC
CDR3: CASSYSGRGARGEQFF

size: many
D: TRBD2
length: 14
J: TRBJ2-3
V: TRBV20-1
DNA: TGCAGTGCGCCCAGACTAGCGGGACCAGATACGCAGTATTTT
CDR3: CSAPRLAGPDTQYF

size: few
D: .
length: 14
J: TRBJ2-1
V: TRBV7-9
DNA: TGTGCCAGCAGCCAGGAGTATACGGTGGACCGCGGGTTCTTC
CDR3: CASSQEYTVDRGFF

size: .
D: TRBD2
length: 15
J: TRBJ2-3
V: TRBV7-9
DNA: TGTGCCAGCAGCTTCCCAGCGGGGGGGCAAGATACGCAGTATTTT
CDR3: CASSFPAGGQDTQYF

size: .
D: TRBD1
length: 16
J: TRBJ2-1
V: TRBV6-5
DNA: TGTGCCAGCAGTTACTGGACAGGTCCCGCCTACAATGAGCAGTTCTTC
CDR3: CASSYWTGPAYNEQFF

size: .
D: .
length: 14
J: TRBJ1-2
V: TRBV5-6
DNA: TGTGCCAGCAGCTTTGGATCCGCCTACTATGGCTACACCTTC
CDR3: CASSFGSAYYGYTF

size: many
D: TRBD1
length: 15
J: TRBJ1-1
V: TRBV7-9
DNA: TGTGCCAGCAGCGGAATAAGGACAGGGGGGGTTGAAGCTTTCTTT
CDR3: CASSGIRTGGVEAFF

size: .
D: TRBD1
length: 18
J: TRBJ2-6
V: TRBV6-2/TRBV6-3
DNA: TGTGCCAGCAGACCGGGACAGGGTCGATACTCTGGGGCCAACGTCCTGACTTTC
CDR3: CASRPGQGRYSGANVLTF

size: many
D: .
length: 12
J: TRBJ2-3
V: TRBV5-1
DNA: TGCGCCAGCAGCTTGGGAAGGGATACGCAGTATTTT
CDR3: CASSLGRDTQYF

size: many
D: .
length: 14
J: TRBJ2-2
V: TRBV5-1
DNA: TGCGCCAGCAGCTTGGGTTTCGGGACCGGGGAGCTGTTTTTT
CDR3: CASSLGFGTGELFF

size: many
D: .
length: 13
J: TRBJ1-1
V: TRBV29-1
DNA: TGCAGCGCAGTCGGAGGTTTCGACACTGAAGCTTTCTTT
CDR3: CSAVGGFDTEAFF

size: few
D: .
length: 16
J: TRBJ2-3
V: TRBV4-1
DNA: TGCGCCAGCAGCAAGACAGAAAGACTGAGCACAGATACGCAGTATTTT
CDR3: CASSKTERLSTDTQYF

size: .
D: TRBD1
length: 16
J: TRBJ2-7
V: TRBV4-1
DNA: TGCGCCAGCAGCCAAGAGGACAGGGTATCGTCTTACGAGCAGTACTTC
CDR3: CASSQEDRVSSYEQYF

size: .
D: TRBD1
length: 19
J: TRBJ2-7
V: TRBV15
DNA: TGTGCCACCAGCAGAGATTATATGTTTTTGGACAGGCGCTACTACGAGCAGTACTTC
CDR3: CATSRDYMFLDRRYYEQYF

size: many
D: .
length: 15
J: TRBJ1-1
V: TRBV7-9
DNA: TGTGCCAGCAGCTCTACAGGGTCTACGAACACTGAAGCTTTCTTT
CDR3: CASSSTGSTNTEAFF

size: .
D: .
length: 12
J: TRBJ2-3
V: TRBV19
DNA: TGTGCCAGTAGTATTGGAGGAGACACGCGGTATTTT
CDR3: CASSIGGDTRYF

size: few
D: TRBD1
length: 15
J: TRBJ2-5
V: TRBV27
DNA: TGTGCCAGCAGTCCAGACAGGGCCTCGCAAGAGACCCAGTACTTC
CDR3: CASSPDRASQETQYF

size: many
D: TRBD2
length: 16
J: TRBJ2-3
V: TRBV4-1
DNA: TGCGCCAGCAGCCAAGGCGGGGGGCTGGAGGCAGATACGCAGTATTTT
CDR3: CASSQGGGLEADTQYF

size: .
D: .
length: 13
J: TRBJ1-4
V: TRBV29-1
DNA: TGCAGCGTTGAGCAGACAGCTAATGAAAAACTGTTTTTT
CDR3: CSVEQTANEKLFF

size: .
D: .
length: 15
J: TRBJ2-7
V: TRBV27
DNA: TGTGCCAGCAGTACATCAGGGTTGTTGGCCTGCGAGCAGTACTTC
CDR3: CASSTSGLLACEQYF

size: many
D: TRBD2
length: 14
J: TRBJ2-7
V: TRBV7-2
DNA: TGTGCCAGCAGAGGACTAGCGGGATCCTACGAGCAGTACTTC
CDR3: CASRGLAGSYEQYF

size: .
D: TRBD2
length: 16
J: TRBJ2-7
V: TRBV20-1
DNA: TGCAGTGCCTTACCACTAGCGGGAACCCCCTCCTACGAGCAGTACTTC
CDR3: CSALPLAGTPSYEQYF